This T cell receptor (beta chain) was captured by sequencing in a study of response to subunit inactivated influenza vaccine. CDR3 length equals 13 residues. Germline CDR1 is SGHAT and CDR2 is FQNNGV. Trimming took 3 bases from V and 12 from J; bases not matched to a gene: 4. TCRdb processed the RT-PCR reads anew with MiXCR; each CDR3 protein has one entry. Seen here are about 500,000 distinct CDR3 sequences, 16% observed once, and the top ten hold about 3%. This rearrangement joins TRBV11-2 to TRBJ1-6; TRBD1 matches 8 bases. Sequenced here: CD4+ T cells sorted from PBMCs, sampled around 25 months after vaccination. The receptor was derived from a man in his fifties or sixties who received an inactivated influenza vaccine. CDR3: CASSFRGLGPLHF. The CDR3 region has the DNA TGTGCCAGCAGCTTCAGGGGGCTGGGACCCCTCCACTTT.